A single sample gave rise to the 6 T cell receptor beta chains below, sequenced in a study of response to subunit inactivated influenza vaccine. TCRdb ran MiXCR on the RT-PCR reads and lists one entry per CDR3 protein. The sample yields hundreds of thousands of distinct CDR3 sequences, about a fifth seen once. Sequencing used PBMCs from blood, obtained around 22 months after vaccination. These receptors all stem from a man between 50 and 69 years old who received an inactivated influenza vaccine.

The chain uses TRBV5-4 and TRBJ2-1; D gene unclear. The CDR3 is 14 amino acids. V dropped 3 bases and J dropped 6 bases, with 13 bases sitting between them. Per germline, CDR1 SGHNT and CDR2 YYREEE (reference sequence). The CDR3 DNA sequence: TGTGCCAGCAGCTCGCTAGTAGCACCCAATGAGCAGTTCTTC. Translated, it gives CASSSLVAPNEQFF.

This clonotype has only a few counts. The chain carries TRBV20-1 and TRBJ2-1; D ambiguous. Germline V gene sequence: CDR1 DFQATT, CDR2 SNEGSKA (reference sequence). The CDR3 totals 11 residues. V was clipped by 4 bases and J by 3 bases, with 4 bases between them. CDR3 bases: TGCAGTGCTACCGGCTACAATGAGCAGTTCTTC. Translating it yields CSATGYNEQFF.

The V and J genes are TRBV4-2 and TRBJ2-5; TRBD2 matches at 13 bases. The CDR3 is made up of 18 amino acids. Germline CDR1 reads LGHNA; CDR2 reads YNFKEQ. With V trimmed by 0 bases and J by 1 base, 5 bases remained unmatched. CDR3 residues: CASSQEGTSGALQETQYF. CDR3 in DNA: TGTGCCAGCAGCCAAGAGGGGACTAGCGGGGCCCTCCAAGAGACCCAGTACTTC.

The CDR3 here is CASTGTSPTGELFF. The CDR3 bases are TGTGCCAGCACAGGGACTAGCCCAACCGGGGAGCTGTTTTTT. This rearrangement joins TRBV2 to TRBJ2-2, with 9 bases lining up with TRBD2. CDR3 size: 14 residues. Germline V gene data show CDR1 as SNHLY and CDR2 as FYNNEI. V shed 7 bases and J 5 bases; nucleotides not matched to a gene: 5.

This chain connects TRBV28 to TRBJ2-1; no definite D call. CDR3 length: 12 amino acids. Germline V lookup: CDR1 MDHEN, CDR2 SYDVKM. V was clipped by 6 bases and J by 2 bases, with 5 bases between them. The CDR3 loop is CASRKTYNEQFF. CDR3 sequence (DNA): TGTGCCAGCAGAAAAACCTACAATGAGCAGTTCTTC.

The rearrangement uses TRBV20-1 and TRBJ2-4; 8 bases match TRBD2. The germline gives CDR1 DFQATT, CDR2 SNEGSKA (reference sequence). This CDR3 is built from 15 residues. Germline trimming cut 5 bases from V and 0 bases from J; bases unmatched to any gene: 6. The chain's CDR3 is CSASSGGLAKNIQYF. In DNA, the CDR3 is TGCAGTGCTTCAAGCGGGGGTCTAGCCAAAAACATTCAGTACTTC.